This TCR beta chain is from a study of early T cells in non-severe SARS-CoV-2 infection. The wider study: Sequenced material consisted of bulk RNA (from unsorted whole blood), and chains were unpaired. Findings and caveats of the study: Lookups in VDJdb leaned toward anti-spike CD8 responses and missed private and CD4 specificities.

As part of library construction, unique molecular identifiers were attached to individual cDNA molecules. In TCRdb, the 5' RACE reads were re-called with MiXCR into one record per CDR3 protein. The repertoire includes 25,000 to 30,000 distinct CDR3 sequences, around 4.2% of them detected once, and about 4.2% sits in the top ten. This clonotype was detected only a few times. Its antigen is still unknown. This TCR was sampled from an adult who was a healthcare worker with PCR-confirmed SARS-CoV-2 infection or an uninfected control (not recorded which). Specimen: whole blood.

Here the CDR3 DNA reads TGCGCCAGCAGTGAGTGGGGGGATAGCACAGATACGCAGTATTTT. This codes for CASSEWGDSTDTQYF. The gene calls are TRBV10-2 and TRBJ2-3; tentatively, D is TRBD2 (6 bases). This CDR3 spans 15 amino acids. The ends were cut back, 1 base at V and 0 bases at J, with 8 bases in the middle. Germline values: CDR1 WSHSY, CDR2 SAAADI.